The clone carrying this T cell receptor (beta chain) was counted a few times. The antigen remains unidentified. The CDR3 extends over 13 amino acids. Trimming pared 4 bases from V and 4 bases from J, leaving 11 bases between. The data are from a study of HIV-infected patients and healthy controls. Study-level results: HIV-infected patients shared fewer CDR3 sequences between individuals than healthy controls. Significantly higher mean Gini indices appeared in HIV-infected repertoires, possibly reflecting oligoclonality.

Follow-up blood was drawn about 14 weeks, roughly three months, after antiretroviral therapy began. The repertoire came from unfractionated whole blood and reflected all unsorted peripheral T cells. Reverse transcription used 450 to 650 ng RNA and constant-region primers for alpha and beta. Each of the alpha and beta chains got its own library through chain-specific third strand synthesis with indices. One primer pair amplified all rearrangements per chain; each cDNA got molecular barcodes. A 12-nucleotide barcode per molecule came from two concatenated random hexamers added pre-amplification. TCRdb re-called the 5' RACE reads through MiXCR, storing one row per CDR3 protein. This sample has thousands of distinct CDR3 sequences, with about 8% found just once.

This sequence originates from an adult with HIV infection. The chain employs TRBV12-3 or TRBV12-4 and TRBJ2-7; D gene ambiguous. The specimen was blood, collected during antiretroviral therapy. The CDR3 coding sequence is TGTGCCAGCAGTTACCGGGTTGGGTACGAGCAGTACTTC. Translated, it gives CASSYRVGYEQYF.